These 9 T cell receptor beta chains originate from one sample sequenced in a study of T cell responses to AZD1222 COVID-19 vaccine. TCRdb's copy holds only in-frame clones and misses some; the assay was immunoSEQ multiplex PCR. The repertoire holds around 65,000 clones, with roughly three quarters as singletons. Sequenced material: peripheral blood, taken on day 0 of AZD1222 vaccination. The source of these receptors is an adult in good health.

This clone appeared a single time. This chain connects TRBV28 to TRBJ1-2; 9 bases are shared with TRBD1. The CDR3 is 12 residues long. Trimming removed 4 bases from V and 7 bases from J; junction bases left unmatched: 1. The V gene's germline CDR1 is MDHEN and CDR2 SYDVKM. CDR3 coding DNA: TGTGCCAGCAGTTCGACAGGGGGTGGCTACACCTTC. It yields the protein CASSSTGGGYTF.

This clone is termed medium-sized (0.01 to 0.1%). The chain employs TRBV14 and TRBJ1-5; D remains unclear. Germline CDR1 reads SGHDN; CDR2 reads FVKESK. V was pared by 4 bases and J by 7 bases, with 11 bases between. The CDR3 runs to 13 residues. CDR3 loop: CASSLGPGQPQHF. The CDR3 coding sequence is TGTGCCAGCAGCCTCGGGCCCGGGCAGCCCCAGCATTTT.

This clone was found once. V usage is TRBV18 and J usage is TRBJ1-1; D not certain. Trimming removed 6 bases at V and 1 base at J, with 12 bases between. CDR1 and CDR2 (germline): KGHSH, LQKENI. CDR3 length: 14 residues. CDR3 nucleotide sequence: TGTGCCAGCTCCCCCATTTTAGGGAACACTGAAGCTTTCTTT. This encodes CASSPILGNTEAFF.

V usage is TRBV6-2 or TRBV6-3 and J usage is TRBJ2-5, with D hard to call. Germline values: CDR1 MNHEY, CDR2 SVGEGT. Between the trimmed V and J ends, which lost 2 bases and 1 base, there was a span of 8 bases. The CDR3 is 14 amino acids. CDR3 loop: CASSYVRVQETQYF. DNA for the CDR3: TGTGCCAGCAGTTACGTTCGCGTCCAAGAGACCCAGTACTTC.

The chain links TRBV4-1 to TRBJ1-1; no firm D call. This CDR3 is built from 13 residues. Trimming shortened V by 5 bases and J by 1 base, and 8 bases separated the two germline ends. Germline lookup yields CDR1 MGHRA and CDR2 YSYEKL. The CDR3 DNA is TGCGCCAGCAGCAAGGTTGGGAACACTGAAGCTTTCTTT. Protein: CASSKVGNTEAFF.

V gene TRBV19 combines with J gene TRBJ2-7; D possibly corresponds to TRBD1 (5 bases). The germline gives CDR1 LNHDA, CDR2 SQIVND (reference sequence). Between the trimmed V and J ends, which lost 6 bases and 2 bases, there was a span of 11 bases. The length of the CDR3 is 13 residues. CDR3 loop: CASSGDSAYEQYF. The CDR3 DNA follows: TGTGCCAGTAGCGGAGACAGTGCCTACGAGCAGTACTTC.

The chain employs TRBV28 and TRBJ2-7, with D hard to call. Deletions cut 5 bases from V and 7 bases from J, with 12 bases between. The germline gives CDR1 MDHEN, CDR2 SYDVKM. The CDR3 totals 12 residues. The CDR3 is CASSETPGEQYF. The CDR3, as DNA: TGTGCCAGCAGTGAGACACCTGGGGAGCAGTACTTC.

This chain uses TRBV12-3 or TRBV12-4 with TRBJ2-2; no reliable D call. V shed 6 bases and J shed 3 bases, with 5 bases lying between them. This CDR3 region has 12 residues. The CDR3 region is CASRPHTGELFF. As DNA, the CDR3 is TGTGCCAGCAGACCGCACACCGGGGAGCTGTTTTTT.

This clone was seen once. The rearrangement uses TRBV12-3 or TRBV12-4 and TRBJ2-2; D is possibly TRBD1 (5 bases). Deletions cut 8 bases from V and 0 bases from J, with 7 bases between. The CDR3 sequence is 13 residues long. CDR3 protein: CASQGANTGELFF. Written as DNA, the CDR3 is TGTGCCAGCCAAGGGGCGAACACCGGGGAGCTGTTTTTT.